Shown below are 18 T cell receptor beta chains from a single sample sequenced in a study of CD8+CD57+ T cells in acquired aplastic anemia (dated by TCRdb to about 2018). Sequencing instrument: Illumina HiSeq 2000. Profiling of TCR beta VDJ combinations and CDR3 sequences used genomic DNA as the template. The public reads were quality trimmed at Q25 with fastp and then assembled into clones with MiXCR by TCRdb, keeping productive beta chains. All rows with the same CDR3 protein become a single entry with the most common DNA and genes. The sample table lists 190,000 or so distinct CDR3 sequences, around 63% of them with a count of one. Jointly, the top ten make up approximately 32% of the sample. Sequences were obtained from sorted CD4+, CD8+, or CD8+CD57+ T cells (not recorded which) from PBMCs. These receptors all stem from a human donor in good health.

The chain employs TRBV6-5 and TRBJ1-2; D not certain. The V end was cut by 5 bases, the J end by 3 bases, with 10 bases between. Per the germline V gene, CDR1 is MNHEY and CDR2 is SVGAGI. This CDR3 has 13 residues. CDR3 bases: TGTGCCAGCAGTGACACCGCTGACTATGGCTACACCTTC. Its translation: CASSDTADYGYTF.

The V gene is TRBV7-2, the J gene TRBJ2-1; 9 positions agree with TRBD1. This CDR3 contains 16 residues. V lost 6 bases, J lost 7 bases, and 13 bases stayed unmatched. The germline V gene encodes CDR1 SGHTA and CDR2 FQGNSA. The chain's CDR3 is CASSFSGTGTRNEQFF. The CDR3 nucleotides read TGTGCCAGCAGTTTTTCCGGGACAGGGACGCGAAATGAGCAGTTCTTC.

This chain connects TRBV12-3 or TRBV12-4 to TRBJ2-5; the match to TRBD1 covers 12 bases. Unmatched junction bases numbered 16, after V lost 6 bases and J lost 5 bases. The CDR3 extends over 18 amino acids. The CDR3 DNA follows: TGTGCCAGCAGGACGGGACAGGGGGCAGGGGGTAGAATTGAGACCCAGTACTTC. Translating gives CASRTGQGAGGRIETQYF.

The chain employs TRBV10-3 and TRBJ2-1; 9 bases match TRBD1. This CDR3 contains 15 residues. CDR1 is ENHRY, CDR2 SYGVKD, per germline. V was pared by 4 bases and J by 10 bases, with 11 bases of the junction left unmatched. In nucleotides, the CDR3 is TGTGCCATCAGTGCTGGACAGGGGTCCGGTCGGGAGCAGTTCTTC. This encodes CAISAGQGSGREQFF.

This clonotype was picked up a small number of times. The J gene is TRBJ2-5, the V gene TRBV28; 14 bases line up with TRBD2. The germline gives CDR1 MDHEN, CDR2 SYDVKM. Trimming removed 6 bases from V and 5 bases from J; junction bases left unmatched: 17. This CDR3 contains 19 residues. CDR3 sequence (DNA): TGTGCCAGCAGCCACAAACCCGGGACTAGCGGGAGTATAGGGGAGACCCAGTACTTC. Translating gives CASSHKPGTSGSIGETQYF.

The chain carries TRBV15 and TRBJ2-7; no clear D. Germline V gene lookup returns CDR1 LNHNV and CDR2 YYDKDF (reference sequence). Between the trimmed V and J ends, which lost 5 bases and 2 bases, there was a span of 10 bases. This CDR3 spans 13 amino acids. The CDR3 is CATSLSATYEQYF. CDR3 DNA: TGTGCCACCAGCCTCAGTGCGACCTACGAGCAGTACTTC.

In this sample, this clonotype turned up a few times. CDR3 nucleotide sequence: TGTGCCATCAGTGCACAAGAGACCCAGTACTTC. This codes for CAISAQETQYF. The J gene is TRBJ2-5, the V gene TRBV10-3; no clear D gene. The CDR3 sequence is 11 residues long. Germline V gives CDR1 ENHRY, CDR2 SYGVKD. V lost 4 bases, J lost 2 bases, and 2 bases lay in between.

Here the CDR3 DNA reads TGCAGTGCGGAGGGGAACTATGGCTACACCTTC. Translation gives CSAEGNYGYTF. The V and J genes are TRBV20-1 and TRBJ1-2; tentatively, D is TRBD1 (5 bases). With 6 bases removed from V and 2 bases from J, the gap between germline ends came to 7 bases. Germline V gene data show CDR1 as DFQATT and CDR2 as SNEGSKA (reference sequence). CDR3 length: 11 amino acids.

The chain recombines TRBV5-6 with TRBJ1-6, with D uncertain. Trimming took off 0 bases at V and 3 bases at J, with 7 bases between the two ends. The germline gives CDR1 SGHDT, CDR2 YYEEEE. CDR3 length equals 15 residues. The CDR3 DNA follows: TGTGCCAGCAGCTTGGGCAGAAACTATAATTCACCCCTCCACTTT. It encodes CASSLGRNYNSPLHF. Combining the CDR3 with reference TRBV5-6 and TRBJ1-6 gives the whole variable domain DAGVTQSPTHLIKTRGQQVTLRCSPKSGHDTVSWYQQALGQGPQFIFQYYEEEERQRGNFPDRFSGHQFPNYSSELNVNALLLGDSALYLCASSLGRNYNSPLHFGNGTRLTVT.

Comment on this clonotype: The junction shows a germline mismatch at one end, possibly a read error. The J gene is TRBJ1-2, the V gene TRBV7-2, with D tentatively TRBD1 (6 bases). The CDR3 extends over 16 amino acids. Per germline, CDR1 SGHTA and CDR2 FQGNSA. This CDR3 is CASSQETSGVAGGYTF. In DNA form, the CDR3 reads TGCGCCAGCAGCCAAGAAACATCAGGGGTGGCGGGTGGCTACACCTTC.

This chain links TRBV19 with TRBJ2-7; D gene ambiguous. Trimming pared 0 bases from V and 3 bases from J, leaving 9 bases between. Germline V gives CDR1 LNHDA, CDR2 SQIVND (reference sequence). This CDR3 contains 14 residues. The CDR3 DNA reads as TGTGCCAGTAGTATAGACGAGGATCACTACGAGCAGTACTTC. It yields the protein CASSIDEDHYEQYF.

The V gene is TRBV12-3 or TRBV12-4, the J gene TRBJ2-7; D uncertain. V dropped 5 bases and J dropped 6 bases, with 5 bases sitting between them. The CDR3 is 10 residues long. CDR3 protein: CASSGCEQYF. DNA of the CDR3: TGTGCCAGCAGTGGCTGCGAGCAGTACTTC.

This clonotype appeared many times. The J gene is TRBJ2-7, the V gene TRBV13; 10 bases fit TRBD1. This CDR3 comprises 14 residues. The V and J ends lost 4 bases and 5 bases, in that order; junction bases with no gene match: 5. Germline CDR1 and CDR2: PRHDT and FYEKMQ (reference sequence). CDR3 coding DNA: TGTGCCAGCAGCTCGGGACAGGGGAGCAACGAGCAGTACTTC. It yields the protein CASSSGQGSNEQYF.

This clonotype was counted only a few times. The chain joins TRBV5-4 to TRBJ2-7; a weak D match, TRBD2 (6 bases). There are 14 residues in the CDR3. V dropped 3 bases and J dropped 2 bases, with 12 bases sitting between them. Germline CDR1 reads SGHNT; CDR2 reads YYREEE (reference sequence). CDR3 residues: CASSSMTSPYEQYF. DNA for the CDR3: TGTGCCAGCAGCTCGATGACTAGTCCCTACGAGCAGTACTTC.

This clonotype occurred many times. The CDR3 here is CATSDLTGVRETQYF. The CDR3 nucleotides read TGTGCCACCAGTGATCTTACGGGAGTAAGAGAGACCCAGTACTTC. The V call is TRBV24-1, the J call TRBJ2-5, with a weak D call TRBD2 (6 bases). There are 15 residues in the CDR3. The germline gives CDR1 KGHDR, CDR2 SFDVKD. V lost 3 bases and J lost 4, with 14 bases in between.

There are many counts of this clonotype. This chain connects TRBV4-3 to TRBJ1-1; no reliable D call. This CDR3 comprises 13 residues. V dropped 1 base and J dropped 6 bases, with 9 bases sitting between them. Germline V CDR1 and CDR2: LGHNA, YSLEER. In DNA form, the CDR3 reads TGCGCCAGCAGCCAAGGGCCTTGGGCTGAAGCTTTCTTT. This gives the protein CASSQGPWAEAFF.

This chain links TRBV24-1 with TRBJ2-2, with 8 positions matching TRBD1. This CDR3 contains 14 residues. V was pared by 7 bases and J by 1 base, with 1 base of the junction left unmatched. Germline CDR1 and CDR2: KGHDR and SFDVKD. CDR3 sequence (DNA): TGTGCCACCAGACAGGGGGGGAACACCGGGGAGCTGTTTTTT. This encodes CATRQGGNTGELFF.

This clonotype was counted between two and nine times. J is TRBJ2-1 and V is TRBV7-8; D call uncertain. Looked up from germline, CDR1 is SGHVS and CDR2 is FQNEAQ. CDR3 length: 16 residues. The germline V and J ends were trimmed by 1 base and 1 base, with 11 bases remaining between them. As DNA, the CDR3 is TGTGCCAGCAGCTTAGTGCAAGGACCATCCTACAATGAGCAGTTCTTC. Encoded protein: CASSLVQGPSYNEQFF.